This passage covers 32 T cell receptor beta chains from one sample sequenced in a study of control samples from healthy donors and cancer patients. TCRdb's copy holds only in-frame clones and misses some; the assay was immunoSEQ multiplex PCR. The sample has roughly 120,000 clones; 93% are singletons. Sequenced input: blood. The receptors here all came from a man younger than 45 in good health.

The rearrangement links TRBV3-1 (or the pseudogene TRBV3-2) to TRBJ2-3; D assignment may be TRBD1 or TRBD2 (6 bases each). The germline V and J ends were trimmed by 6 bases and 6 bases, with 31 bases remaining between them. The CDR3 loop spans 19 amino acids. CDR1 is LGHDT and CDR2 is YNNKEL in the germline V gene (reference sequence). CDR3 sequence: CASSLRGTFLASSGDTQYF. The CDR3 DNA follows: TGTGCCAGCAGTCTAAGAGGGACATTTCTAGCGTCCTCTGGGGATACGCAGTATTTT.

The V and J genes are TRBV30 and TRBJ1-1; tentatively, D is TRBD1 (5 bases). Germline assignment: CDR1 GTSNPN and CDR2 SVGIG (reference sequence). Between the trimmed V and J ends, which lost 8 bases and 3 bases, there was a span of 19 bases. This CDR3 region has 14 residues. The CDR3 here is CAQRIGGWDTEAFF. CDR3 nucleotides: TGTGCCCAGAGGATTGGGGGGTGGGACACTGAAGCTTTCTTT.

J is TRBJ1-5 and V is TRBV29-1, with 7 positions matching TRBD1. The trim removed 4 bases at V and 4 bases at J, leaving 4 bases unmatched. Germline V CDR1 and CDR2: SQVTM, ANQGSEA. The CDR3 runs 13 residues. CDR3 sequence (DNA): TGCAGCGTTGGGACAGGTCGAAATCAGCCCCAGCATTTT. Amino acids: CSVGTGRNQPQHF.

The rearrangement uses TRBV7-9 and TRBJ1-6; D not certain. Per germline, CDR1 SEHNR and CDR2 FQNEAQ (reference sequence). Trimming took off 6 bases at V and 7 bases at J, with 19 bases between the two ends. The length of the CDR3 is 16 residues. The CDR3 DNA reads as TGTGCCAGCAGTACCCAGACCCCAAGTGGAAATTCACCCCTCCACTTT. It codes for CASSTQTPSGNSPLHF.

The chain joins TRBV6-5 to TRBJ2-1; possibly TRBD1 or TRBD2 for D (5 bases each). CDR1 MNHEY and CDR2 SVGAGI come from the germline V gene. This CDR3 has 15 residues. Trimming took off 0 bases at V and 5 bases at J, with 11 bases between the two ends. The CDR3 sequence is CASSYSGSGHNEQFF. The DNA for the CDR3 is TGTGCCAGCAGTTACTCGGGCTCGGGACACAATGAGCAGTTCTTC.

The V and J genes are TRBV12-3 or TRBV12-4 and TRBJ2-7, with 7 nucleotides matching TRBD2. Losses at the gene ends were 5 bases for V and 2 bases for J; bases not matched to a gene: 3. The CDR3 extends over 13 amino acids. Here the CDR3 DNA reads TGTGCCAGCAGTGTCGGGACTACCTACGAGCAGTACGTC. Protein product: CASSVGTTYEQYV.

This chain links TRBV5-1 with TRBJ1-2, with D possibly matching TRBD1 (6 bases). The CDR3 loop spans 15 amino acids. Trimming pared 3 bases from V and 0 bases from J, leaving 12 bases between. Germline values: CDR1 SGHRS, CDR2 YFSETQ. The CDR3 spells CASSSVGGSNYGYTF. The CDR3 nucleotides read TGCGCCAGCAGCTCGGTGGGGGGCTCTAACTATGGCTACACCTTC. The complete variable domain, with remaining parts taken from reference TRBV5-1 and TRBJ1-2, reads KAGVTQTPRYLIKTRGQQVTLSCSPISGHRSVSWYQQTPGQGLQFLFEYFSETQRNKGNFPGRFSGRQFSNSRSEMNVSTLELGDSALYLCASSSVGGSNYGYTFGSGTRLTVV.

The chain has TRBV9 and TRBJ1-1, with a possible D match to TRBD1 (6 bases). The CDR3 is 14 residues long. Trimming pared 0 bases from V and 5 bases from J, leaving 11 bases between. Germline values: CDR1 SGDLS, CDR2 YYNGEE. The CDR3 DNA reads TGTGCCAGCAGCGTAGTCAGGGGAGGAACTGAAGCTTTCTTT. Its protein is CASSVVRGGTEAFF.

This clone was counted a single time. V usage is TRBV9 and J usage is TRBJ1-1, with 7 bases aligning to TRBD1. Germline lookup yields CDR1 SGDLS and CDR2 YYNGEE. Trimming at V came to 4 bases and at J to 1 base, leaving 4 bases not matched to a gene. The CDR3 is made up of 14 amino acids. CDR3 protein: CASSSQGGNTEAFF. The DNA for the CDR3 is TGTGCCAGCAGCTCCCAGGGGGGGAACACTGAAGCTTTCTTT.

V and J are TRBV19 and TRBJ1-1, with TRBD1 identical over 7 bases. This CDR3 is built from 15 residues. From germline, CDR1 is LNHDA and CDR2 SQIVND (reference sequence). V was pared by 6 bases and J by 5 bases, with 12 bases of the junction left unmatched. CDR3 nucleotide sequence: TGTGCCAGTAGCACCCCCGGGCAGGGGGAAACTGAAGCTTTCTTT. Protein product: CASSTPGQGETEAFF.

The chain has TRBV9 and TRBJ2-1; no clear D. This CDR3 is built from 17 residues. The V gene's germline CDR1 is SGDLS and CDR2 YYNGEE. The germline V and J ends were trimmed by 4 bases and 0 bases, with 17 bases remaining between them. Here the CDR3 reads CASSSRTSPSSYNEQFF. The CDR3, as DNA: TGTGCCAGCAGCTCAAGGACGTCTCCGAGCTCCTACAATGAGCAGTTCTTC.

The chain combines TRBV24-1 with TRBJ1-2; the D gene is possibly TRBD1 (5 bases). This CDR3 has 13 residues. CDR1 is KGHDR and CDR2 is SFDVKD in the germline V gene. V lost 3 bases to trimming and J lost 4 bases, with 8 bases between them. The CDR3 here is CATSDGGFYGYTF. The CDR3 DNA is TGTGCCACCAGTGATGGGGGGTTCTATGGCTACACCTTC.

J is TRBJ1-3 and V is TRBV6-5; D is unresolved. This CDR3 spans 14 amino acids. The V gene's germline CDR1 is MNHEY and CDR2 SVGAGI. Trimming took off 6 bases at V and 0 bases at J, with 9 bases between the two ends. The CDR3 DNA is TGTGCCAGCAGCACATGGAGCTCTGGAAACACCATATATTTT. The encoded protein is CASSTWSSGNTIYF.

The gene calls are TRBV27 and TRBJ2-6; a possible D gene is TRBD2 (5 bases). This CDR3 is built from 18 residues. V was pared by 5 bases and J by 2 bases, with 19 bases between. CDR1 is MNHEY, CDR2 SMNVEV, per germline (reference sequence). The CDR3, as DNA: TGTGCCAGCAGTCCCCGGGGAGCTCGCTCGGCTGGGGCCAACGTCCTGACTTTC. This codes for CASSPRGARSAGANVLTF.

The chain links TRBV27 to TRBJ2-3; D unclear. Between the trimmed V and J ends, which lost 5 bases and 4 bases, there was a span of 13 bases. The germline gives CDR1 MNHEY, CDR2 SMNVEV (reference sequence). CDR3 size: 14 residues. The DNA of the CDR3 is TGTGCCAGCAGTCCATCCCACCCCTCAGATACGCAGTATTTT. Its protein is CASSPSHPSDTQYF.

This clone appeared a single time. The chain employs TRBV5-1 and TRBJ1-5; D is unclear. This CDR3 spans 10 amino acids. V lost 5 bases to trimming and J lost 11 bases, with 8 bases between them. Germline CDR1 reads SGHRS; CDR2 reads YFSETQ. CDR3 sequence reads: CASSPGAQHF. In DNA form, the CDR3 reads TGCGCCAGCAGTCCTGGAGCCCAGCATTTT.

V gene TRBV5-5 combines with J gene TRBJ1-1, with 7 bases fitting TRBD1. Germline V gene lookup returns CDR1 SGHKS and CDR2 YYEKEE (reference sequence). V shed 5 bases and J 3 bases; nucleotides not matched to a gene: 7. The CDR3 is 14 residues long. The CDR3 region is CASSFRDRDTEAFF. DNA for the CDR3: TGTGCCAGCAGTTTCCGGGACAGAGACACTGAAGCTTTCTTT.

J is TRBJ1-5 and V is TRBV5-4; maybe TRBD1 (6 bases). There are 12 residues in the CDR3. Germline CDR1 is SGHNT and CDR2 is YYREEE (reference sequence). V lost 2 bases and J lost 12, with 12 bases in between. CDR3 nucleotides: TGTGCCAGCAGCTTTGACAGGAGTGACCAGCATTTT. It codes for CASSFDRSDQHF.

This chain connects TRBV12-3 or TRBV12-4 to TRBJ2-2; D possibly corresponds to TRBD1 (6 bases). The CDR3 has 13 amino acids. V lost 5 bases to trimming and J lost 9 bases, with 13 bases between them. CDR3 bases: TGTGCCAGCAGTGGGACACCTTACCGGGAGCTGTTTTTT. The encoded protein is CASSGTPYRELFF.

This chain joins TRBV30 and TRBJ1-1, with D hard to call. The CDR3 is made up of 13 amino acids. In germline, CDR1 is GTSNPN, CDR2 SVGIG (reference sequence). The V gene lost 2 bases and the J gene lost 2 bases, with 9 bases spanning the gap. CDR3 coding DNA: TGTGCCTGGAGTCCTCAAGGAAACACTGAAGCTTTCTTT. Translating it yields CAWSPQGNTEAFF.

CDR3: CASSAGGSSYEQYV. CDR3 nucleotide sequence: TGCGCCAGCTCTGCGGGGGGGAGCTCCTACGAGCAGTACGTC. V gene TRBV5-1 combines with J gene TRBJ2-7; 9 positions agree with TRBD2. CDR3 length: 14 amino acids. V was clipped by 7 bases and J by 0 bases; unmatched bases: 5. The germline V gene encodes CDR1 SGHRS and CDR2 YFSETQ.

The chain links TRBV10-3 to TRBJ1-2; 8 bases line up with TRBD1. The CDR3 has 11 residues. Germline V gene data show CDR1 as ENHRY and CDR2 as SYGVKD. V lost 10 bases to trimming and J lost 5 bases; unmatched junction nucleotides: 3. The CDR3 DNA follows: TGTGCCACCGGGACAGGTTATGGCTACACCTTC. It yields the protein CATGTGYGYTF.

V gene TRBV18 combines with J gene TRBJ2-3; TRBD1 or TRBD2 may be the D gene (5 bases each). V shed 5 bases and J shed 3 bases, with 9 bases lying between them. The CDR3 has 13 residues. Germline V gene sequence: CDR1 KGHSH, CDR2 LQKENI. The CDR3 region is CASSGGPTDTQYF. The CDR3 DNA reads TGTGCCAGCTCAGGGGGTCCGACAGATACGCAGTATTTT.

The chain carries TRBV27 and TRBJ1-6; D remains unclear. Trimming shortened V by 2 bases and J by 5 bases, and 7 bases separated the two germline ends. CDR3 size: 14 residues. CDR1 and CDR2 from the germline V gene are MNHEY and SMNVEV (reference sequence). The CDR3 nucleotides are TGTGCCAGCAGTTTAGTACAGAATAATTCACCCCTCCACTTT. The encoded protein is CASSLVQNNSPLHF.

The J gene is TRBJ2-2, the V gene TRBV19; D is ambiguous. Trimming left V 3 bases short and J 0 bases short, with 5 bases between. Germline CDR1 LNHDA, CDR2 SQIVND (reference sequence). CDR3 size: 14 residues. CDR3 protein: CASSMTANTGELFF. CDR3 DNA: TGTGCCAGTAGTATGACCGCGAACACCGGGGAGCTGTTTTTT.

The chain links TRBV7-8 to TRBJ1-3, with D perhaps TRBD1 (6 bases). The V and J ends lost 5 bases and 2 bases respectively, with 16 bases between them. In germline, CDR1 is SGHVS, CDR2 FQNEAQ. The CDR3 length is 16 residues. The CDR3 DNA follows: TGTGCCAGCAGCCCGTGGACAGACTCTCCTGGAAACACCATATATTTT. It encodes CASSPWTDSPGNTIYF.

This chain connects TRBV27 to TRBJ1-1; D is perhaps TRBD1 (6 bases). The germline gives CDR1 MNHEY, CDR2 SMNVEV (reference sequence). This CDR3 region has 16 residues. Trimming shortened V by 0 bases and J by 3 bases, and 14 bases separated the two germline ends. The CDR3 protein is CASSLSPGAIDTEAFF. CDR3 nucleotide sequence: TGTGCCAGCAGTTTATCTCCGGGGGCGATCGACACTGAAGCTTTCTTT.

The chain recombines TRBV11-1 with TRBJ1-1; D call uncertain. The V gene lost 1 base and the J gene lost 0 bases, with 3 bases spanning the gap. Germline V gene sequence: CDR1 SGHAT, CDR2 FQDESV (reference sequence). The CDR3 runs to 13 residues. For the CDR3, the DNA is TGTGCCAGCAGCTTAGGCATGAACACTGAAGCTTTCTTT. This codes for CASSLGMNTEAFF. The variable domain in full, completed from reference TRBV11-1 and TRBJ1-1, reads EAEVAQSPRYKITEKSQAVAFWCDPISGHATLYWYRQILGQGPELLVQFQDESVVDDSQLPKDRFSAERLKGVDSTLKIQPAELGDSAMYLCASSLGMNTEAFFGQGTRLTVV.

The chain uses TRBV5-1 and TRBJ2-5, with a weak D call TRBD2 (6 bases). The CDR3 loop spans 14 amino acids. Germline CDR1 and CDR2: SGHRS and YFSETQ. V was shortened by 4 bases and J by 1 base, with 11 bases between the two germline ends. The CDR3 loop is CASSQGTFQETQYF. The CDR3 DNA is TGCGCCAGCAGCCAAGGGACTTTCCAAGAGACCCAGTACTTC.

The chain uses TRBV13 and TRBJ2-3, with 7 bases matching TRBD2. The ends lost 3 bases at V and 1 base at J; junction bases unmatched: 7. The CDR3 is made up of 16 amino acids. CDR1 PRHDT and CDR2 FYEKMQ come from the germline V gene (reference sequence). The CDR3 nucleotides read TGTGCCAGCAGCTTTCTTACTGCGGGGGGCACAGATACGCAGTATTTT. As protein: CASSFLTAGGTDTQYF.

The V call is TRBV24-1, the J call TRBJ2-2; 7 bases align to TRBD1. With 3 bases clipped from V and 2 bases from J, the junction kept 5 bases outside the gene matches. CDR3 length: 16 amino acids. In germline, CDR1 is KGHDR, CDR2 SFDVKD. CDR3 sequence (DNA): TGTGCCACCAGTGATGCACAGGGGAGAAACACCGGGGAGCTGTTTTTT. Protein: CATSDAQGRNTGELFF.

The V gene is TRBV5-1, the J gene TRBJ1-1; 7 bases line up with TRBD1. CDR3 length equals 17 residues. Germline trimming cut 0 bases from V and 0 bases from J; bases unmatched to any gene: 8. Germline values: CDR1 SGHRS, CDR2 YFSETQ. The DNA of the CDR3 is TGCGCCAGCAGCTTGGCCGACAGGGCCCCTATGAACACTGAAGCTTTCTTT. Protein sequence: CASSLADRAPMNTEAFF.